The 13 T cell receptor beta chains in this list originate from one sample, sequenced in a study of T cells in Graves' hyperthyroidism and ophthalmopathy. Amplified regions were TCR beta CDR3 sequences from RNA transcripts. The HTBI primer set drove a first-round RT-PCR of the TCR CDR3. TCRdb itself ran the multiplex PCR reads through MiXCR, one entry per CDR3 protein. The data contain 250,000 to 300,000 distinct CDR3 sequences, roughly an eighth of them singletons. The sequencing sample was made of blood. Receptors originate from a woman aged 40 to 50 with Graves' hyperthyroidism.

There are many counts of this clonotype. The chain uses TRBV10-3 and TRBJ1-1, with TRBD1 matching 8 bases. Germline values: CDR1 ENHRY, CDR2 SYGVKD. The CDR3 runs 16 residues. V was clipped by 4 bases and J by 0 bases; unmatched bases: 7. In DNA form, the CDR3 reads TGTGCCATCAGTGGGACAGGGAACCTCATGAACACTGAAGCTTTCTTT. Protein: CAISGTGNLMNTEAFF.

This clonotype was observed a few times. The chain has TRBV20-1 and TRBJ1-3; D is perhaps TRBD1 (6 bases). Germline values: CDR1 DFQATT, CDR2 SNEGSKA (reference sequence). The V end was cut by 0 bases, the J end by 6 bases, with 15 bases between. The length of the CDR3 is 15 residues. CDR3 region: CSARDRGTSVNTIYF. The DNA of the CDR3 is TGCAGTGCTAGAGATCGGGGGACATCGGTAAACACCATATATTTT.

At least ten counts were recorded for this clonotype. This chain links TRBV6-1 with TRBJ1-4; D is perhaps TRBD1 (5 bases). The CDR3 loop spans 16 amino acids. The germline V gene has CDR1 MNHNS and CDR2 SASEGT. V gave up 6 bases and J gave up 4 bases, with 18 bases separating them. The CDR3 loop is CASSPPQGAGNEKLFF. The CDR3 region has the DNA TGTGCCAGCAGCCCCCCGCAGGGCGCCGGTAATGAAAAACTGTTTTTT.

J is TRBJ2-5 and V is TRBV5-8, with D tentatively TRBD1 (6 bases). V dropped 5 bases and J dropped 5 bases, with 13 bases sitting between them. The germline gives CDR1 SGHTS, CDR2 YDEGEE. The CDR3 is made up of 13 amino acids. CDR3 sequence: CASRIRGGETQYF. DNA of the CDR3: TGTGCCAGCAGAATCAGGGGTGGCGAGACCCAGTACTTC.

The V gene is TRBV30, the J gene TRBJ1-1; D is undetermined. The CDR3 is 14 residues long. Between the trimmed V and J ends, which lost 0 bases and 3 bases, there was a span of 11 bases. Germline V gene data show CDR1 as GTSNPN and CDR2 as SVGIG (reference sequence). The CDR3 here is CAWSVKLLDTEAFF. Here the CDR3 DNA reads TGTGCCTGGAGTGTAAAGCTTTTGGACACTGAAGCTTTCTTT.

Many counts were recorded for this clonotype. The CDR3 region is CASSDEWGGKAEAFF. Here the CDR3 DNA reads TGTGCCAGCAGTGACGAATGGGGCGGTAAGGCTGAAGCTTTCTTT. The gene calls are TRBV6-4 and TRBJ1-1, with a tentative D call TRBD1 (5 bases). V gave up 2 bases and J gave up 6 bases, with 16 bases separating them. This CDR3 region has 15 residues. CDR1 MRHNA and CDR2 SNTAGT come from the germline V gene.

The sample holds many counts of this clonotype. The gene calls are TRBV13 and TRBJ2-3; weak D call: TRBD2 (6 bases). The V and J ends lost 3 bases and 0 bases respectively, with 10 bases between them. CDR1 is PRHDT and CDR2 is FYEKMQ in the germline V gene (reference sequence). The CDR3 covers 15 residues. The CDR3: CASSFSGRSTDTQYF. The CDR3 DNA reads as TGTGCCAGCAGCTTTAGCGGCCGCAGCACAGATACGCAGTATTTT.

This clonotype has ten or more counts. V gene TRBV27 combines with J gene TRBJ2-3; TRBD2 matches 9 bases. The trim removed 5 bases at V and 1 base at J, leaving 4 bases unmatched. Germline V CDR1 and CDR2: MNHEY, SMNVEV (reference sequence). CDR3 length: 15 amino acids. The CDR3 DNA follows: TGTGCCAGCAGTGCGGGGACTAGCCGCACAGATACGCAGTATTTT. Encoded protein: CASSAGTSRTDTQYF.

At least ten counts were recorded for this clonotype. The J gene is TRBJ2-7, the V gene TRBV12-3 or TRBV12-4; perhaps TRBD1 as D (6 bases). Trimming stripped 5 bases from V and 5 bases from J, with 16 bases between. This CDR3 has 14 residues. The CDR3 DNA reads as TGTGCCAGCAGTCCGCTACAGGGTTTGGACGAGCAGTACTTC. This sequence encodes CASSPLQGLDEQYF.

The sample holds many counts of this clonotype. This chain links TRBV6-1 with TRBJ1-6; D gene unclear. The V gene lost 5 bases and the J gene lost 8 bases, with 10 bases spanning the gap. The CDR3 contains 13 residues. Germline V lookup: CDR1 MNHNS, CDR2 SASEGT. The CDR3 region is CASSLGGDSPLHF. The CDR3 nucleotides read TGTGCCAGCAGTCTAGGCGGGGATTCACCCCTCCACTTT.

This clonotype came up a few times. The chain recombines TRBV2 with TRBJ2-7; D perhaps matches TRBD1 (6 bases). There are 17 residues in the CDR3. The V end was cut by 0 bases, the J end by 3 bases, with 18 bases between. Per germline, CDR1 SNHLY and CDR2 FYNNEI. CDR3 protein: CASSEALLGDKFYEQYF. CDR3 sequence (DNA): TGTGCCAGCAGTGAAGCGCTTCTAGGGGACAAGTTCTACGAGCAGTACTTC.

This clonotype was picked up many times. This chain joins TRBV7-3 and TRBJ2-1; 7 nucleotides line up with TRBD2. The trim removed 3 bases at V and 3 bases at J, leaving 2 bases unmatched. Germline V CDR1 and CDR2: SGHTA, FQGTGA. The CDR3 has 14 amino acids. Here the CDR3 reads CASSFGGSYNEQFF. CDR3 bases: TGTGCCAGCAGCTTTGGCGGGAGCTACAATGAGCAGTTCTTC. Together with reference TRBV7-3 and TRBJ2-1, the CDR3 gives the full variable domain: GAGVSQTPSNKVTEKGKYVELRCDPISGHTALYWYRQSLGQGPEFLIYFQGTGAADDSGLPNDRFFAVRPEGSVSTLKIQRTERGDSAVYLCASSFGGSYNEQFFGPGTRLTVL.

This clonotype was counted between two and nine times. V usage is TRBV3-1 and J usage is TRBJ2-3, with 12 bases matching TRBD2. The germline CDR1 and CDR2 sequences are LGHDT and YNNKEL (reference sequence). The CDR3 totals 16 residues. Trimming took 3 bases from V and 4 from J; bases not matched to a gene: 5. CDR3 nucleotide sequence: TGTGCCAGCAGCCATCTAGCGGGAGGGTTAGCAGATACGCAGTATTTT. It codes for CASSHLAGGLADTQYF.